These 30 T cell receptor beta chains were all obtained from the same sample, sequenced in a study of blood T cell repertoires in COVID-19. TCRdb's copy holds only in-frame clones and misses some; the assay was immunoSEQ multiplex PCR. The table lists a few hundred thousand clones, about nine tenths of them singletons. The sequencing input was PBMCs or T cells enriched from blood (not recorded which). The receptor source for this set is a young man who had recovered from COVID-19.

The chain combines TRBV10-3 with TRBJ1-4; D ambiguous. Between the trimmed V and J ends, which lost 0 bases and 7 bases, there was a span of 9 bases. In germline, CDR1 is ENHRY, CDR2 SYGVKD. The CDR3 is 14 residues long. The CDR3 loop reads CAISESQAGEKLFF. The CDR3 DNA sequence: TGTGCCATCAGTGAGTCGCAAGCCGGTGAAAAACTGTTTTTT.

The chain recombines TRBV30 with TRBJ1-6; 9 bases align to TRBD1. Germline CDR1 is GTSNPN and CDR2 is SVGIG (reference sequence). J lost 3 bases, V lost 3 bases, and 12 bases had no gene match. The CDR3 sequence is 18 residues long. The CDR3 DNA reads TGTGCCTGGAGCTCATATGGGACAGGGACTAACTATAATTCACCCCTCCACTTT. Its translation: CAWSSYGTGTNYNSPLHF.

The CDR3 is CASSPSGVSTGELFF. CDR3 bases: TGCGCCAGCAGCCCGTCGGGGGTAAGCACCGGGGAGCTGTTTTTT. The V and J genes are TRBV5-1 and TRBJ2-2; perhaps TRBD2 as D (6 bases). The V end was cut by 4 bases, the J end by 4 bases, with 14 bases between. The CDR3 extends over 15 amino acids. Germline V gene data show CDR1 as SGHRS and CDR2 as YFSETQ. Based on the CDR3 plus reference TRBV5-1 and TRBJ2-2, the full variable domain is KAGVTQTPRYLIKTRGQQVTLSCSPISGHRSVSWYQQTPGQGLQFLFEYFSETQRNKGNFPGRFSGRQFSNSRSEMNVSTLELGDSALYLCASSPSGVSTGELFFGEGSRLTVL.

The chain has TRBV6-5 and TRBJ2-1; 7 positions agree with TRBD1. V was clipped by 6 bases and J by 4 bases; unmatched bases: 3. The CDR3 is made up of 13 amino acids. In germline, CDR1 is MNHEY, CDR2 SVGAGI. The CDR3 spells CASSGTEYNEQFF. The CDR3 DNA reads TGTGCCAGCAGCGGGACAGAATACAATGAGCAGTTCTTC.

CDR3 region: CASSQVIGGGLFF. CDR3 DNA: TGTGCCAGCAGCCAAGTGATTGGGGGAGGACTGTTTTTT. The genes are TRBV14 and TRBJ1-4; tentative D call: TRBD1 (5 bases). The CDR3 runs 13 residues. Germline V gene sequence: CDR1 SGHDN, CDR2 FVKESK. V was pared by 1 base and J by 13 bases, with 13 bases between.

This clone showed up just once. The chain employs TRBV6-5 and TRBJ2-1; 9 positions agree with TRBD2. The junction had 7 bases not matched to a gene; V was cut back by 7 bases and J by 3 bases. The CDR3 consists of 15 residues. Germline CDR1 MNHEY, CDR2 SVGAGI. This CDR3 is CASTPSGVVYNEQFF. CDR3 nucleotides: TGTGCCAGCACCCCTAGCGGGGTAGTCTACAATGAGCAGTTCTTC.

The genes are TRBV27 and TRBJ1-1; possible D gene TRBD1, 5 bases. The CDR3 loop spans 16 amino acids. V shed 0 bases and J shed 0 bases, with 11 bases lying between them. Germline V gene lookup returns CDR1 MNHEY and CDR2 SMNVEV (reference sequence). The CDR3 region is CASSLSRVTVNTEAFF. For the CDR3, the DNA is TGTGCCAGCAGTTTATCGAGAGTGACAGTGAACACTGAAGCTTTCTTT.

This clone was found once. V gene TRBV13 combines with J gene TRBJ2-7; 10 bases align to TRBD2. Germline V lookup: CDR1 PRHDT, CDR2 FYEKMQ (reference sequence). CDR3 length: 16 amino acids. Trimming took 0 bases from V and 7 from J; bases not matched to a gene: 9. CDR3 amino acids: CASSLGPSGGAREQYF. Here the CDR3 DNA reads TGTGCCAGCAGCTTAGGCCCCAGCGGGGGGGCCAGGGAGCAGTACTTC. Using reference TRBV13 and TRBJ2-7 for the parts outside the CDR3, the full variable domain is AAGVIQSPRHLIKEKRETATLKCYPIPRHDTVYWYQQGPGQDPQFLISFYEKMQSDKGSIPDRFSAQQFSDYHSELNMSSLELGDSALYFCASSLGPSGGAREQYFGPGTRLTVT.

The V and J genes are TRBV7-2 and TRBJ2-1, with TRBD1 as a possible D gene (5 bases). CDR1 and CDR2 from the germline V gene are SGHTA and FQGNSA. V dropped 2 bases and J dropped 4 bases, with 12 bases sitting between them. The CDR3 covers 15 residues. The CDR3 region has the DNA TGTGCCAGCAGCTTATTCCAGGGTAGATACAATGAGCAGTTCTTC. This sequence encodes CASSLFQGRYNEQFF.

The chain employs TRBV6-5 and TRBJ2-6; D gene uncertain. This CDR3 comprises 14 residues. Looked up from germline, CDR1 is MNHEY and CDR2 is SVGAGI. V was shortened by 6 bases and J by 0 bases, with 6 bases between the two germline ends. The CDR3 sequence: CASSSDSGANVLTF. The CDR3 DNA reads TGTGCCAGCAGCTCAGACTCTGGGGCCAACGTCCTGACTTTC.

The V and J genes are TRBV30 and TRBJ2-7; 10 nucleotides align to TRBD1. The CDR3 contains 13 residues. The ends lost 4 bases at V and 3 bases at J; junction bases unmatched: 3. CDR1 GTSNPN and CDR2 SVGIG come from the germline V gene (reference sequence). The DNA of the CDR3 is TGTGCCTGGACCTGGACAGGGGGCTACGAGCAGTACTTC. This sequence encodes CAWTWTGGYEQYF.

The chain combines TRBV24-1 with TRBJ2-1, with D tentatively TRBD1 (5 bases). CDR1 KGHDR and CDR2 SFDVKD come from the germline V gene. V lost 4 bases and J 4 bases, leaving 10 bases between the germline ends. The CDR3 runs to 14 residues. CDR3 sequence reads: CATSEGPWYNEQFF. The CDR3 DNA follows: TGTGCCACCAGTGAGGGGCCTTGGTACAATGAGCAGTTCTTC.

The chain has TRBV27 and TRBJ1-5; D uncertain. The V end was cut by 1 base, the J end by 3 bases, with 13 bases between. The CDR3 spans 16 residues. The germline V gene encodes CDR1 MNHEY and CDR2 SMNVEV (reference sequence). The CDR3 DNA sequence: TGTGCCAGCAGTTTATTGGGAGGGCCTATCAATCAGCCCCAGCATTTT. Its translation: CASSLLGGPINQPQHF.

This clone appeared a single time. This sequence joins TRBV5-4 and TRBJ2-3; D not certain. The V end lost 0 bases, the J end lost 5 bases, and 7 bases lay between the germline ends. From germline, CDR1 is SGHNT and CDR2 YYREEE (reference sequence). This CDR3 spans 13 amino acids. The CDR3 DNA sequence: TGTGCCAGCAGCTTGGTTTTTAAAGATACGCAGTATTTT. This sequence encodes CASSLVFKDTQYF.

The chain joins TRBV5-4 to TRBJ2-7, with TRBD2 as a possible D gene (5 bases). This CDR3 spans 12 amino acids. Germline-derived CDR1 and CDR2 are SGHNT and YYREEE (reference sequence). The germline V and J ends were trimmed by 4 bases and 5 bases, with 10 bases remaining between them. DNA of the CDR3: TGTGCCAGCAGCCAAACTAGAAACGAGCAGTACTTC. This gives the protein CASSQTRNEQYF.

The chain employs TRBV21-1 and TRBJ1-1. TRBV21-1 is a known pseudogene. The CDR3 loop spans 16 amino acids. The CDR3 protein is CASSEILATIRTEAFF. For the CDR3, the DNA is TGTGCCAGCAGCGAGATCTTAGCCACAATTCGCACTGAAGCTTTCTTT.

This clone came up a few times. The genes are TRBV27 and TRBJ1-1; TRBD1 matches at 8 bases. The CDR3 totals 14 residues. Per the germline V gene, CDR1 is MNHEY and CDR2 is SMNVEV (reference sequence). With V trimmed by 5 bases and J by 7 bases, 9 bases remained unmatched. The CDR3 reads CASSTAGTGYEAFF. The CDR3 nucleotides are TGTGCCAGCAGTACAGCCGGGACAGGTTATGAAGCTTTCTTT.

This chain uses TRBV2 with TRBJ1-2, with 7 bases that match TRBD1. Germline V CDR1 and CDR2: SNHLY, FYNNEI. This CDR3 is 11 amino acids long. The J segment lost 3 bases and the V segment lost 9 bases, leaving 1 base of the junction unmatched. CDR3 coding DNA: TGTGCCAGGGGGACAGACTATGGCTACACCTTC. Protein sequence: CARGTDYGYTF.

The chain's CDR3 is CATSRDLGTNNEQFF. In DNA, the CDR3 is TGTGCCACCAGCAGAGATTTAGGGACAAACAATGAGCAGTTCTTC. This chain uses TRBV15 with TRBJ2-1; the D gene is possibly TRBD1 (6 bases). Trimming took off 0 bases at V and 5 bases at J, with 11 bases between the two ends. The germline V gene has CDR1 LNHNV and CDR2 YYDKDF (reference sequence). The CDR3 runs to 15 residues.

In DNA, the CDR3 is TGTGCCAGCAGCCGTCCACGTGACAGGAGACAAGAGACCCAGTACTTC. This translates into CASSRPRDRRQETQYF. The rearrangement joins TRBV7-9 to TRBJ2-5; D may be TRBD1 (6 bases). Trimming stripped 5 bases from V and 2 bases from J, with 18 bases between. CDR1 is SEHNR, CDR2 FQNEAQ, per germline (reference sequence). CDR3 length equals 16 residues.

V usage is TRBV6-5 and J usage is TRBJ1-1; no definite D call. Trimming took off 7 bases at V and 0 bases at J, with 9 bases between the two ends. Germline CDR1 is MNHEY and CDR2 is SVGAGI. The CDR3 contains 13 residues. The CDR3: CASNGWLNTEAFF. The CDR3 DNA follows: TGTGCCAGCAATGGCTGGTTGAACACTGAAGCTTTCTTT.

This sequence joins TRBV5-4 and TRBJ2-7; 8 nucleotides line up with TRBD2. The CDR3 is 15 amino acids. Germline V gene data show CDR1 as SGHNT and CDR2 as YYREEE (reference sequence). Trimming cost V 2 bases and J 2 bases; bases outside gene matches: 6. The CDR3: CASSLSGSAPYEQYF. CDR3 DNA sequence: TGTGCCAGCAGCTTAAGCGGGAGCGCCCCCTACGAGCAGTACTTC.

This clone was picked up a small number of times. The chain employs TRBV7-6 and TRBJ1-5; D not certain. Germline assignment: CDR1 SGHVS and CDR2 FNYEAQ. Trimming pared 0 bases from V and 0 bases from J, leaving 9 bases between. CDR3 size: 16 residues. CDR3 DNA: TGTGCCAGCAGCTTAGCGGCGGCGGATAGCAATCAGCCCCAGCATTTT. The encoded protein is CASSLAAADSNQPQHF.

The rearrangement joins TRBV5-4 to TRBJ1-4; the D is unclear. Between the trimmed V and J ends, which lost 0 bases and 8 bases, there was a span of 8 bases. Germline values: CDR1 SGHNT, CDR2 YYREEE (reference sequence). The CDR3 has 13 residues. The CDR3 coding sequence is TGTGCCAGCAGCTTGGGGCAGAACGAAAAACTGTTTTTT. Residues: CASSLGQNEKLFF.

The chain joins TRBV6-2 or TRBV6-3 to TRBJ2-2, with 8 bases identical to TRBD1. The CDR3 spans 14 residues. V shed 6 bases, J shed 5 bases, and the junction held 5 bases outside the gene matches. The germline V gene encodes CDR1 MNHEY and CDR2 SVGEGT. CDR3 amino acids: CASSSGGATGELFF. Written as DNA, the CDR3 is TGTGCCAGCAGCTCAGGGGGCGCTACCGGGGAGCTGTTTTTT.

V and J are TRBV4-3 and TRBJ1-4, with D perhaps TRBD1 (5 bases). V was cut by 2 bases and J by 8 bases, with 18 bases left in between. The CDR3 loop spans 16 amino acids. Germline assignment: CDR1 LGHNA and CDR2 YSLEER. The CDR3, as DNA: TGCGCCAGCAGCCAAACGGCGGCCCAGGGAAAAGAAAAACTGTTTTTT. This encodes CASSQTAAQGKEKLFF.

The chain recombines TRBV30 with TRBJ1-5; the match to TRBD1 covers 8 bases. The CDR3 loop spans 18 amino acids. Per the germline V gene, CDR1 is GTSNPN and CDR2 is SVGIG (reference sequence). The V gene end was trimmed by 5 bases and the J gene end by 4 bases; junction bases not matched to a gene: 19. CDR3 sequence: CAWEAGQGISTGNQPQHF. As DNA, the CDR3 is TGTGCCTGGGAAGCCGGACAGGGAATATCTACAGGGAATCAGCCCCAGCATTTT.

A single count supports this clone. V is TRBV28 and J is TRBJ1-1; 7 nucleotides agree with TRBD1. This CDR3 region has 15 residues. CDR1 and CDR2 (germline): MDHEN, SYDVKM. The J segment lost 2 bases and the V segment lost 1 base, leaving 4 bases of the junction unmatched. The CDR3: CASSLFGTVNTEAFF. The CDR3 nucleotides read TGTGCCAGCAGTTTATTCGGGACAGTAAACACTGAAGCTTTCTTT.

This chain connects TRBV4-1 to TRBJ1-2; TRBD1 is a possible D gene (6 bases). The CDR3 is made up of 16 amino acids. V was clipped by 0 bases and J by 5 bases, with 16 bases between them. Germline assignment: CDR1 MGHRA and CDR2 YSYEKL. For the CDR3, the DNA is TGCGCCAGCAGCCAAGATATAGTACAGGGACGATATGGCTACACCTTC. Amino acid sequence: CASSQDIVQGRYGYTF.

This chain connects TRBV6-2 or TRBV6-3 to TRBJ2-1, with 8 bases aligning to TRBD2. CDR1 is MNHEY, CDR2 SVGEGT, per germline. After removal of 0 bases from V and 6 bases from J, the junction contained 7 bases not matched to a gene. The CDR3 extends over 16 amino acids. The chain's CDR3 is CASSYSPGRARNEQFF. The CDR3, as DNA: TGTGCCAGCAGTTACTCCCCCGGGAGGGCCCGCAATGAGCAGTTCTTC.